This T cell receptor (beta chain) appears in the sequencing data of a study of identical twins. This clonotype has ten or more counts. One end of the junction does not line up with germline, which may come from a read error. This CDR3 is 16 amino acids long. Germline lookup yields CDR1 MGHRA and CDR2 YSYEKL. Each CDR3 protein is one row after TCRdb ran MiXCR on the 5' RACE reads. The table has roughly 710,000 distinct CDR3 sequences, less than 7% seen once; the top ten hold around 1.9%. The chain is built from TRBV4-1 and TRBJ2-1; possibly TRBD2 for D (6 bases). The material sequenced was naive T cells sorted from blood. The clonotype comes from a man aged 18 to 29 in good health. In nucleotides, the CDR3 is TGTGCCAGCAGCCAAGAGGGAGGCAGCTCCTACAATGAGCAGTTCTTC. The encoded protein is CASSQEGGSSYNEQFF.